This TCR beta chain was recorded in a study of blood T cell repertoires in COVID-19. Overall study: Material from acute and convalescent COVID-19 was sourced from the United States, Italy and Spain.

Everyone who took part was about 18 to 90 years old, and they came from 24 US areas. Membership in each cohort depended on participant-reported clinical history. Two negative PCRs, clearance, or symptom resolution characterized the recovered Cohort 3 donors. This clone was seen a few times. Produced via immunoSEQ multiplex PCR; TCRdb's table is partial and in-frame only. The data contain around 250,000 clones, about 88% of them seen just once; the ten biggest clones take up roughly 1.7%. The sequence derives from a woman between 50 and 59 years old who had recovered from COVID-19. The sample consisted of PBMCs or T cells enriched from blood (not recorded which).

The CDR3 nucleotides are TGCGCCAGCAGCTTGGATACCGGGATTCTCACTGAAGCTTTCTTT. Translation gives CASSLDTGILTEAFF. The chain employs TRBV5-1 and TRBJ1-1; D not resolved. The CDR3 is 15 residues long. Trimming took off 0 bases at V and 4 bases at J, with 13 bases between the two ends. Germline loops: CDR1 SGHRS, CDR2 YFSETQ. Drawing the rest from reference TRBV5-1 and TRBJ1-1, the complete variable domain is KAGVTQTPRYLIKTRGQQVTLSCSPISGHRSVSWYQQTPGQGLQFLFEYFSETQRNKGNFPGRFSGRQFSNSRSEMNVSTLELGDSALYLCASSLDTGILTEAFFGQGTRLTVV.